This TCR beta chain emerged from a study of neurological immune-mediated disorders. In this sample, this clonotype turned up many times. Via MiXCR, TCRdb re-called the 5' RACE reads, giving one row per CDR3 protein. The table lists approximately 82,000 distinct CDR3 sequences, 2% to 3% of them singletons. The germline gives CDR1 SEHNR, CDR2 FQNEAQ (reference sequence). The ends lost 5 bases at V and 3 bases at J; junction bases unmatched: 6. This CDR3 comprises 15 residues. The specimen sequenced was PBMCs. The TCR comes from a woman younger than 45 with multiple sclerosis. The V call is TRBV7-9, the J call TRBJ2-2, with TRBD2 identical over 7 bases. For the CDR3, the DNA is TGTGCCAGCAGCCCGCGGGGAGGGGACACCGGGGAGCTGTTTTTT. This gives the protein CASSPRGGDTGELFF.